Sequencing of this T cell receptor (beta chain) was carried out in a study of blood T cell repertoires in COVID-19 (dated by TCRdb to 2020 to 2021). For context, the study as a whole: Samples from collaborators originated in the United States, Italy and Spain and spanned both the acute and convalescent phases of COVID-19. The dataset comprised deeply sampled blood TCRbeta repertoires from subjects exposed to, actively infected with, or recovered from COVID-19. Where HLA class I and class II types were available, the types were taken from metadata supplied by the sample provider, not from assay-based typing. The repertoires were released in a freely available public database meant as a resource for research on the immune response to SARS-CoV-2. The material from the prospective study consisted of cDNA or gDNA derived from T cells, B-cell-depleted T cells, or PBMCs. The samples were drawn from the first 160 participants of the ongoing ImmuneRACE study and from more than 1,000 subjects provided by 6 global collaborators. Nearly every sample came with metadata listing a de-identified subject ID, COVID-19 status, age in years and sex. General study outcomes and caveats: Clinical and demographic metadata were provided uncurated, with the amount varying by source and participant.

The immunoSEQ Assay, a bias-controlled multiplex PCR, was used to amplify TCRbeta CDR3 regions from genomic DNA. The study's processing was this. Nucleated cell counts per sample were estimated from amplification of reference gene primers within the assay. To quantify the absolute abundance of each unique TCRbeta CDR3 rearrangement, sequence reads were collapsed and filtered. Productive Simpson clonality was computed per sample as the square root of Simpson's diversity index over productive rearrangements. The table comes from immuneACCESS by way of TCRdb, which keeps in-frame sequences with V and J called. Part of the clones is missing from these tables; in studies checked, under half for an unresolved V gene and the rest for unknown reasons. V and J calls and clone size follow that table, whereas D and trimming were derived from the DNA. The sample table holds hundreds of thousands of clones, of which 86% were seen once. The ten largest clonotypes hold about 12% of the sample.

At one collaborating source in Seattle, patients were enrolled during active infection and were followed longitudinally through the course of disease. Whole blood was collected in K2EDTA tubes by collaborating institutions according to the institutions' own protocols. For TCRbeta analysis, collaborator samples were shipped as frozen whole blood, as isolated PBMCs, or as DNA extracted from either sample type. This clone was recorded once. Its antigen is unknown. No clone much larger than this one lies a single base away; base qualities are absent. The TCR was taken from a woman aged 70-85 years with COVID-19, enrolled during active disease. Sequenced input: peripheral blood.

Here is the DNA: TGTGCCAGCAGCCCCCGGGGGGGCGGAGAGACCCAGTACTTC. This gives the protein CASSPRGGGETQYF. The chain is made from TRBV7-2 and TRBJ2-5; 8 central bases correspond to TRBD2. Trimming leaves V shorter by 5 bases and J shorter by 4 bases, with the junction holding 6 bases beyond the gene matches. The CDR3 sequence holds 14 residues, the cysteine and phenylalanine included. Solely the CDR3 DNA is kept, with 42 bases framed from the first base. Looking up the germline V gene yields CDR1 SGHTA and CDR2 FQGNSA.